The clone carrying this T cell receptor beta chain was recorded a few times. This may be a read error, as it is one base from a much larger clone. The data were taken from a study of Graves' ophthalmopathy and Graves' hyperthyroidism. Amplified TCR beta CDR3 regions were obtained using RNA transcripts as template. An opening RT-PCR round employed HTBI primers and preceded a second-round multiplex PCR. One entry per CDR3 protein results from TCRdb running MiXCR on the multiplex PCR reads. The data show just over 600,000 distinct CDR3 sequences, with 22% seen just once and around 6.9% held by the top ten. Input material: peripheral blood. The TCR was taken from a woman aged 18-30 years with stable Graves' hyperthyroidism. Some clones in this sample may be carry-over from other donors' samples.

The CDR3, as DNA: TGTGCCAGCAGTTTATCCCCCAAAAACATTAAGTACTTC. Translated: CASSLSPKNIKYF. This chain joins TRBV28 and TRBJ2-4; D is undetermined. Germline-derived CDR1 and CDR2 are MDHEN and SYDVKM. This CDR3 is built from 13 residues. The variable domain in full, with the rest retrieved from reference TRBV28 and TRBJ2-4, is DVKVTQSSRYLVKRTGEKVFLECVQDMDHENMFWYRQDPGLGLRLIYFSYDVKMKEKGDIPEGYSVSREKKERFSLILESASTNQTSMYLCASSLSPKNIKYFGAGTRLSVL.